The next 20 T cell receptor beta chains were all read from a single sample in a study of blood T cell repertoires in COVID-19. The assay was immunoSEQ multiplex PCR, and TCRdb's table has in-frame clones only and misses some. Of 50,000 to 70,000 clones detected, 88% appear once; the ten largest clones hold 4% to 5.5%. Sequencing was carried out using peripheral blood. The receptors were sampled from a man aged 55 to 69 with acute or convalescent COVID-19.

The chain has TRBV6-6 and TRBJ2-7, with 9 bases matching TRBD1. This CDR3 spans 15 amino acids. The germline gives CDR1 MNHNY, CDR2 SVGAGI (reference sequence). With 2 bases clipped from V and 5 bases from J, the junction kept 7 bases outside the gene matches. The CDR3 coding sequence is TGTGCCAGCAGTTACCGGGACAGGGTAACCGACGAGCAGTACTTC. This translates into CASSYRDRVTDEQYF.

With respect to this clone: An end of the junction differs from the germline gene, which may be a read error. The genes are TRBV4-1 and TRBJ2-1; 13 nucleotides agree with TRBD2. Germline CDR1 and CDR2: MGHRA and YSYEKL. The CDR3 totals 17 residues. The CDR3 coding sequence is TGCGCCAACAGCCAAGGACTAGCGGGAGTATTGGTCGATGAGCAGTTCTTC. This translates into CANSQGLAGVLVDEQFF.

This rearrangement joins TRBV5-1 to TRBJ2-3; 10 bases align to TRBD2. The CDR3 has 16 amino acids. CDR1 is SGHRS and CDR2 is YFSETQ in the germline V gene. J was trimmed by 6 bases and V by 4 bases; bases with no gene match: 11. The CDR3 DNA follows: TGCGCCAGCAGCCAAACACTAGCGGGGTCGTCGGATACGCAGTATTTT. This sequence encodes CASSQTLAGSSDTQYF.

The gene calls are TRBV6-5 and TRBJ1-3; D perhaps matches TRBD1 (5 bases). V was pared by 4 bases and J by 4 bases, with 14 bases between. The germline V gene encodes CDR1 MNHEY and CDR2 SVGAGI. The CDR3 sequence is 15 residues long. The CDR3 DNA reads TGTGCCAGCAGTTCCCTCGGGGACTGGGGAAACACCATATATTTT. Translating it yields CASSSLGDWGNTIYF.

The gene calls are TRBV7-2 and TRBJ2-1; 13 bases line up with TRBD2. V gave up 5 bases and J gave up 7 bases; unmatched junction bases: 5. This CDR3 region has 15 residues. CDR1 and CDR2 from the germline V gene are SGHTA and FQGNSA. As DNA, the CDR3 is TGTGCCAGCAGCATAACTAGCGGGAGGGGTAATGAGCAGTTCTTC. The encoded protein is CASSITSGRGNEQFF.

A word on this clone: This sample includes further DNA sequences coding for the same CDR3. CDR3 bases: TGTGCCAGCAGTGAAGGGGGCAGGAACACTGAAGCTTTCTTT. The encoded protein is CASSEGGRNTEAFF. The chain employs TRBV2 and TRBJ1-1, with D perhaps matching TRBD1 (5 bases). The V end lost 1 base, the J end lost 1 base, and 7 bases lay between the germline ends. This CDR3 region has 14 residues. Germline CDR1 and CDR2: SNHLY and FYNNEI.

This clone was found a few times. The chain is built from TRBV10-2 and TRBJ1-6, with 7 positions matching TRBD1. The J segment lost 9 bases and the V segment lost 5 bases, leaving 4 bases of the junction unmatched. Germline V CDR1 and CDR2: WSHSY, SAAADI. The length of the CDR3 is 13 residues. The DNA for the CDR3 is TGCGCCAGCAGTACAGGGGCGAGTTCACCCCTCCACTTT. Translation: CASSTGASSPLHF.

V is TRBV28 and J is TRBJ1-2; D unresolved. This CDR3 spans 13 amino acids. Per the germline V gene, CDR1 is MDHEN and CDR2 is SYDVKM. Between the trimmed V and J ends, which lost 7 bases and 2 bases, there was a span of 11 bases. The CDR3 nucleotides read TGTGCCAGCACCGCGCCCACCAACTATGGCTACACCTTC. It translates to CASTAPTNYGYTF.

The chain couples TRBV6-5 to TRBJ2-7, with TRBD1 matching over 7 bases. With V trimmed by 5 bases and J by 6 bases, 10 bases remained unmatched. The CDR3 runs to 14 residues. The germline V gene has CDR1 MNHEY and CDR2 SVGAGI. Here the CDR3 DNA reads TGTGCCAGCAGTCTCCAATCGACAGGGACCGAGCAGTACTTC. Protein product: CASSLQSTGTEQYF.

V usage is TRBV6-6 and J usage is TRBJ1-1, with D unclear. Germline assignment: CDR1 MNHNY and CDR2 SVGAGI (reference sequence). The CDR3 has 14 residues. The ends were cut back, 0 bases at V and 3 bases at J, with 8 bases in the middle. DNA for the CDR3: TGTGCCAGCAGTTACTCGGGCAGTGACACTGAAGCTTTCTTT. It yields the protein CASSYSGSDTEAFF.

The chain joins TRBV6-5 to TRBJ2-2; 8 bases fit TRBD1. The CDR3 spans 16 residues. Looked up from germline, CDR1 is MNHEY and CDR2 is SVGAGI. With 4 bases clipped from V and 1 base from J, the junction kept 5 bases outside the gene matches. CDR3 nucleotides: TGTGCCAGCAGTTGGATGACAGGGGAGAACACCGGGGAGCTGTTTTTT. Amino acids: CASSWMTGENTGELFF.

The sample holds a few counts of this clone. The chain combines TRBV9 with TRBJ1-1; D unclear. V shed 4 bases and J shed 6 bases, with 22 bases lying between them. Germline lookup yields CDR1 SGDLS and CDR2 YYNGEE. This CDR3 is built from 16 residues. CDR3 coding DNA: TGTGCCAGCAGCCCCACCCGTTACGCGGGTTGGCCTGAAGCTTTCTTT. It yields the protein CASSPTRYAGWPEAFF.

The chain combines TRBV10-3 with TRBJ1-6; tentative D call: TRBD1 (6 bases). Germline CDR1 and CDR2: ENHRY and SYGVKD. The CDR3 sequence is 16 residues long. V lost 6 bases and J 0 bases, leaving 12 bases between the germline ends. This chain's CDR3 is CAIREGGSSYNSPLHF. The CDR3 nucleotides are TGTGCCATCAGGGAGGGGGGGAGCTCCTATAATTCACCCCTCCACTTT.

The count of this clone is one. The DNA for the CDR3 is TGTGCCAGTAGCAACAGATATGGCTACACCTTC. Amino acids: CASSNRYGYTF. The chain links TRBV19 to TRBJ1-2; D is undetermined. CDR3 length: 11 amino acids. The V gene lost 6 bases and the J gene lost 5 bases, with 7 bases spanning the gap. CDR1 and CDR2 from the germline V gene are LNHDA and SQIVND (reference sequence).

This sequence joins TRBV5-4 and TRBJ1-1; 9 positions match TRBD1. Germline CDR1 and CDR2: SGHNT and YYREEE (reference sequence). V gave up 4 bases and J gave up 3 bases; unmatched junction bases: 1. The CDR3 runs to 13 residues. The CDR3 sequence is CASSRTGDTEAFF. The DNA for the CDR3 is TGTGCCAGCAGCCGGACAGGGGACACTGAAGCTTTCTTT.

This clone was observed a handful of times. The chain uses TRBV15 and TRBJ1-4, with no clear D. V lost 0 bases and J 4 bases, leaving 3 bases between the germline ends. This CDR3 has 13 amino acids. Germline V lookup: CDR1 LNHNV, CDR2 YYDKDF (reference sequence). In nucleotides, the CDR3 is TGTGCCACCAGCAGAGACAGTAATGAAAAACTGTTTTTT. Residues: CATSRDSNEKLFF.

The chain combines TRBV15 with TRBJ2-1, with 11 bases identical to TRBD2. V dropped 5 bases and J dropped 16; count of bases not matched to a gene: 10. The CDR3 has 13 residues. CDR1 and CDR2 (germline): LNHNV, YYDKDF (reference sequence). CDR3 in DNA: TGTGCCACCAGCGGACCTCTGGGACTAGCGGCCTTCTTC. Translation gives CATSGPLGLAAFF.

The rearrangement links TRBV5-1 to TRBJ2-7, with TRBD1 matching 8 bases. The CDR3 has 14 residues. V dropped 0 bases and J dropped 12; count of bases not matched to a gene: 11. The germline CDR1 and CDR2 sequences are SGHRS and YFSETQ. The CDR3 protein is CASSLVPGQDTGYF. CDR3 DNA sequence: TGCGCCAGCAGCTTGGTTCCGGGACAGGATACCGGGTACTTC.

The rearrangement links TRBV27 to TRBJ1-4, with TRBD1 as a possible D gene (5 bases). The V end was cut by 5 bases, the J end by 4 bases, with 11 bases between. This CDR3 is 14 amino acids long. Germline loops: CDR1 MNHEY, CDR2 SMNVEV (reference sequence). CDR3 bases: TGTGCCAGCAGTCGACAGACCAATAATGAAAAACTGTTTTTT. The encoded protein is CASSRQTNNEKLFF.

The chain employs TRBV5-1 and TRBJ2-7; TRBD2 matches 11 bases. J gave up 2 bases and V 9 bases, and 4 bases lay outside the gene matches. Germline values: CDR1 SGHRS, CDR2 YFSETQ. This CDR3 region has 13 residues. CDR3 amino acids: CATSGLAAYEQYF. The DNA of the CDR3 is TGCGCCACTTCGGGACTAGCGGCCTACGAGCAGTACTTC.